These 7 T cell receptor beta chains share one sample of origin, sequenced in a study of vaccination and CD4 T cells after COVID-19. The treatment was: roughly 10-day PBMC culture with coronavirus spike peptide pools or control peptides (ViraFEST assay). The Oncomine TCR Beta short-read assay was what sequenced the DNA obtained from cultured CD4+ T cells. Each CDR3 protein gets one entry after TCRdb re-called the PCR reads with MiXCR. The table shows about 12,000 distinct CDR3 sequences, with about 57% occurring only once. No cognate antigen is known for these TCRs. Source material: CD4+ T cells from blood, cultured in vitro. The receptors originated from a human donor who had recovered from COVID-19.

The chain couples TRBV28 to TRBJ1-4; no clear D. The CDR3 runs 15 residues. Germline V gives CDR1 MDHEN, CDR2 SYDVKM. Trimming took off 1 base at V and 11 bases at J, with 17 bases between the two ends. DNA of the CDR3: TGTGCCAGCAGTTTATATCTTGGAGGGAGTGAGAAACTGTTTTTT. Translated: CASSLYLGGSEKLFF.

This chain uses TRBV9 with TRBJ2-3; D gene uncertain. The CDR3 has 17 amino acids. Germline V gene data show CDR1 as SGDLS and CDR2 as YYNGEE. The ends were cut back, 0 bases at V and 6 bases at J, with 20 bases in the middle. The CDR3 coding sequence is TGTGCCAGCAGCGTAGAGGCCAGGCCCGAGACGTGGGATACGCAGTATTTT. Translation gives CASSVEARPETWDTQYF.

The genes are TRBV29-1 and TRBJ1-1; D remains ambiguous. V dropped 4 bases and J dropped 0 bases, with 12 bases sitting between them. CDR1 is SQVTM, CDR2 ANQGSEA, per germline. This CDR3 has 14 residues. CDR3 amino acids: CSVVEAFMNTEAFF. The CDR3 DNA reads as TGCAGCGTTGTGGAGGCCTTCATGAACACTGAAGCTTTCTTT.

The chain joins TRBV19 to TRBJ1-4, with no clear D. Germline CDR1 reads LNHDA; CDR2 reads SQIVND (reference sequence). CDR3 length equals 15 residues. V gave up 3 bases and J gave up 0 bases, with 8 bases separating them. DNA of the CDR3: TGTGCCAGTAGTATCTCAGCCGCAACTAATGAAAAACTGTTTTTT. It yields the protein CASSISAATNEKLFF.

The V call is TRBV6-2 or TRBV6-3, the J call TRBJ2-7, with 9 bases lining up with TRBD1. The CDR3 is 14 residues long. The ends lost 5 bases at V and 2 bases at J; junction bases unmatched: 4. In germline, CDR1 is MNHEY, CDR2 SVGEGT. Here the CDR3 reads CASSIGTGPYEQYF. CDR3 nucleotide sequence: TGTGCCAGCAGTATAGGGACAGGGCCCTACGAGCAGTACTTC.

A note on this clonotype: The junction does not match germline at one end; this may be a read error. The rearrangement links TRBV7-2 to TRBJ2-3; D call uncertain. The length of the CDR3 is 12 residues. The V gene's germline CDR1 is SGHTA and CDR2 FQGNSA. CDR3 nucleotide sequence: TGTGCCAGAAGCTTCCAGAGGGATACGCAGTATTTT. Its translation is CARSFQRDTQYF.

The chain joins TRBV6-2 or TRBV6-3 to TRBJ2-2; D is undetermined. Germline CDR1 is MNHEY and CDR2 is SVGEGT. Trimming cost V 0 bases and J 3 bases, with 14 bases left between them. The CDR3 spans 17 residues. CDR3 coding DNA: TGTGCCAGCAGTTACTCGATTTATAGGGCCCACACCGGGGAGCTGTTTTTT. Its protein is CASSYSIYRAHTGELFF.